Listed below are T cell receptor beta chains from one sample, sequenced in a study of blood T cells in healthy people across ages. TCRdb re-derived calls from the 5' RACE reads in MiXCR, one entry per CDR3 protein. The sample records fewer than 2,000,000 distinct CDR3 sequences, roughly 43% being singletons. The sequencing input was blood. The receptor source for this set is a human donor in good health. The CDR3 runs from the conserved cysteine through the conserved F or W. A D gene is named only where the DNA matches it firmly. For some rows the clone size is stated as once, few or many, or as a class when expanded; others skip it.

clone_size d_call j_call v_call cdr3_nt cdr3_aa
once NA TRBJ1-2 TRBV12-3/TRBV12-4 TGTGCCAGCAGTAAAACAGGTTATAACTATGGCTACACCTTC CASSKTGYNYGYTF
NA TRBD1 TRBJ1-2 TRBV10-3 TGTGCCATCAGTGAGTCGATTCGCGGACAGGGGAATGGCTACACCTTC CAISESIRGQGNGYTF
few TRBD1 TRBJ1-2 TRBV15 TGTGCCACCAGAGGAGCCCCCCCGGACAGGGTATATGGCTACACCTTC CATRGAPPDRVYGYTF
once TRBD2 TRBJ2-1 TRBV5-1 TGCGCCAGCACCACAGTGACTAGCCGCGATGAGCAGTTCTTC CASTTVTSRDEQFF
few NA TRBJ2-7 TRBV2 TGTGCCAGCAGTACAGGCGGGCCCCCTCACGAGCAGTACTTC CASSTGGPPHEQYF
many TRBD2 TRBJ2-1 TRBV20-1 TGCAGTGCTGGTAGCGGGACCTACAATGAGCAGTTCTTC CSAGSGTYNEQFF
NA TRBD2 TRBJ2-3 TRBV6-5 TGTGCCAGCAGTCCAGGGACTAGCGTCACAGATACGCAGTATTTT CASSPGTSVTDTQYF
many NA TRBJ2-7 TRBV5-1 TGCGCCAGCAGGGGATTATCCAGGTGGGCCTCCTACGAGCAGTACTTC CASRGLSRWASYEQYF
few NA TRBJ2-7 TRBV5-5 TGTGCCAGCAGGCCTCGTGGCTCGTACGAGCAGTACTTC CASRPRGSYEQYF
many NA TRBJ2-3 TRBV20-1 TGCAGTGCCTCCAGGGATTCAACGGATACGCAGTATTTT CSASRDSTDTQYF
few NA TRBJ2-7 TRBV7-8 TGTGCCAGCAGCCCCACCGGACAGCGCCCAAGCTACGAGCAGTACTTC CASSPTGQRPSYEQYF
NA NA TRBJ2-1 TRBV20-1 TGCAGTGCAGGGGATAGCTCCTACAATGAGCAGTTCTTC CSAGDSSYNEQFF
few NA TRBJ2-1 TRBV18 TGTGCCAGCTCACCATGGGGGGAAACCTACAATGAGCAGTTCTTC CASSPWGETYNEQFF
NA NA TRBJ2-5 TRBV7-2 TGTGCCAGCAGGGGCGGGGAGGTACAAGAGACCCAGTACTTC CASRGGEVQETQYF
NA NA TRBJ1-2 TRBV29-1 TGCAGCGTCGACGGGCTGGGTATAGGGTATGGCTACACCTTC CSVDGLGIGYGYTF
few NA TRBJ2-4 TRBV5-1 TGCGCCAGCAGCTTGGGCGGGGACAGCGAGGGGGAGTACTTC CASSLGGDSEGEYF
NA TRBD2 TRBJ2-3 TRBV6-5 TGTGCCAGCAGTTACGGACTAGCGGGGGGGCCGGTACTCACAGATACGCAGTATTTT CASSYGLAGGPVLTDTQYF
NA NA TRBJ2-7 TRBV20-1 TGCAGTGCTAGAGATCGGGTAGTTTACGAGCAGTACTTC CSARDRVVYEQYF
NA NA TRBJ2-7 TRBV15 TGTGCCACCAGCACAGACCTGGGGGGTTACTGCGAGCAGTACTTC CATSTDLGGYCEQYF
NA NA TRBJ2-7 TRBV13 TGTGCCAGCAGCTTATTACAGGCTCGGGGCGAGCAGTACTTC CASSLLQARGEQYF
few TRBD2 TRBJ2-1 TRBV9 TGTGCCAGCAGCGTAGACTCCCTAGCGGGGGCTGAGAAGTTCTTC CASSVDSLAGAEKFF
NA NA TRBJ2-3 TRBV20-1 TGCAGTGAAAAGACTAGCACAGATACGCAGTATTTT CSEKTSTDTQYF
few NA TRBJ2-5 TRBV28 TGTGCCAGCAGTCCCTTGGGGGAGGAAGAGACCCAGTACTTC CASSPLGEEETQYF
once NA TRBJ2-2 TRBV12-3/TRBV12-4 TGTGCCAGCACCCCCGAGAGGTTTAAGGGGGAGCTGTTTTTT CASTPERFKGELFF
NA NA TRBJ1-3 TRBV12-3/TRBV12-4 TGTGCCAGCAGGAACCCTTGGGTGGCTGGAAACACCATATATTTT CASRNPWVAGNTIYF
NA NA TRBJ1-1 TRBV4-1 TGCGCCAGCAGCCAAGTCGTGGGACGGTTGAACACTGAAGCTTTCTTT CASSQVVGRLNTEAFF
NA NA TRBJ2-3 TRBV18 TGTGCCAGCTCACTAGGGACAAACCCAACCACTAGCACAGATACGCAGTATTTT CASSLGTNPTTSTDTQYF
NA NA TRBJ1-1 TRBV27 TGTGCCAGCAGTTTTTACGGGGGGTTTCGTAACACTGAAGCTTTCTTT CASSFYGGFRNTEAFF
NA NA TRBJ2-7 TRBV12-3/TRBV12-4 TGTGCCGGCACCGAAGGGGGTTACGAGCAGTACTTC CAGTEGGYEQYF
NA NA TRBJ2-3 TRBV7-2 TGTGCCGGCAGCTTGGTTTGGAATCTGGATACGCAGTATTTT CAGSLVWNLDTQYF
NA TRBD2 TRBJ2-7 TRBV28 TGTGCCACCGACCTAGCGGGGGTTCGTGGTAGGCAGTACTTC CATDLAGVRGRQYF
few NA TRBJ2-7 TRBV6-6 TGTGCCAGCAGTTACTCGGGGGTGGGAACCTACGAGCAGTACTTC CASSYSGVGTYEQYF
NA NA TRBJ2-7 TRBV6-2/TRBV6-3 TGTGCCAGCAGTTACTCGTGGGGGACAACCTACGAGCAGTACTTC CASSYSWGTTYEQYF
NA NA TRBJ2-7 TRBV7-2 TGTGCCAGCAGCTCCCGCAGGGGGGAATACGAGCAGTACTTC CASSSRRGEYEQYF
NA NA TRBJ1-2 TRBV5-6 TGTGCCAGCAGCTATTACAGCGGCAGGGACCGAAACTATGGCTACACCTTC CASSYYSGRDRNYGYTF
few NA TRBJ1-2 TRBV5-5 TGTGCCAGCAGCCTAATCTTGGGCCGGAACTATGGCTACACCTTC CASSLILGRNYGYTF
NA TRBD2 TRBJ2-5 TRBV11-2 TGTGCCAGCAGCCACCCGACTAGCGGGGGGCCGTGGGAGACCCAGTACTTC CASSHPTSGGPWETQYF
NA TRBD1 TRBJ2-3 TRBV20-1 TGCAGTGCTACTCCCGGGACAGGGGGCGTTGTCAGCACAGATACGCAGTATTTT CSATPGTGGVVSTDTQYF
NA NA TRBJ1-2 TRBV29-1 TGCAGCGTTGAGAAAATCGGACAGCCAGCTAACTATGGCTACACCTTC CSVEKIGQPANYGYTF
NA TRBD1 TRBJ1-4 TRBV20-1 TGCAGTGCGCTGACAGGGCTTAATGAAAAACTGTTTTTT CSALTGLNEKLFF
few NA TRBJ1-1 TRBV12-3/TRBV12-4 TGTGCCAGCAGTTTTAGAGTAGAGAACACTGAAGCTTTCTTT CASSFRVENTEAFF
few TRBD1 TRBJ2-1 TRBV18 TGTGCCAGCTCCACAATTACAGGGGACAATGAGCAGTTCTTC CASSTITGDNEQFF
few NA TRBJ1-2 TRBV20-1 TGCAGTGCTAGAGGGGGAAAATATGGCTACACCTTC CSARGGKYGYTF
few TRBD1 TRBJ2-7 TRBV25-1 TGTGCCAGCAGTATGAGCGGACAGGGGTTATCCTACGAGCAGTACTTC CASSMSGQGLSYEQYF
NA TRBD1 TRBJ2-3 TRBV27 TGTGCCAGCAGTTTAATGGGACAGCTCACAGATACGCAGTATTTT CASSLMGQLTDTQYF
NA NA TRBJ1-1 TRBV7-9 TGTGCCAGCAGCTCGGGGACAACTCTAAGATTAACTGAAGCTTTCTTT CASSSGTTLRLTEAFF
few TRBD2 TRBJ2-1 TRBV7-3 TGTGCCAGCAGCTCCCCTAGCGGCGAGCAGTTCTTC CASSSPSGEQFF
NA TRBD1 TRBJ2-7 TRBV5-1 TGCGCCAGCAGAGGGAACAGGGGGTCCTACGAGCAGTACTTC CASRGNRGSYEQYF
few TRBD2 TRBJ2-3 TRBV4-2 TGTGCCAGCAGCTGGTCACCGGGACTAGCGGGGGGTAGCACAGATACGCAGTATTTT CASSWSPGLAGGSTDTQYF
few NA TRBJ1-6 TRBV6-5 TGTGCCAGCAGTTACGGAACAGGAGGAAATAATTCACCCCTCCACTTT CASSYGTGGNNSPLHF
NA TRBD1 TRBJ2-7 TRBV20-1 TGCAGTGCTAGAGAGGACAGGTCCGACGAGCAGTACTTC CSAREDRSDEQYF